The 25 T cell receptor beta chains in this list originate from one sample, sequenced in a study of blood T cell repertoires in COVID-19. Generated by immunoSEQ multiplex PCR, the TCRdb table keeps only in-frame clones and is missing some. Seen here are approximately 110,000 clones, about 81% observed once, and the top ten hold 6.5% to 10%. The sequenced sample was peripheral blood. These receptors were collected from a man in his sixties or seventies with acute or convalescent COVID-19.

This clone was found a few times. The CDR3 nucleotides read TGTGCCAGCAGCCTTCAGGGCTACGGGGAGCTGTTTTTT. This codes for CASSLQGYGELFF. The V call is TRBV11-2, the J call TRBJ2-2; maybe TRBD1 (5 bases). CDR3 length: 13 amino acids. Germline V CDR1 and CDR2: SGHAT, FQNNGV. V was shortened by 5 bases and J by 7 bases, with 11 bases between the two germline ends.

Concerning this clone: The sample carries other DNA sequences with the same CDR3. This chain uses TRBV3-1 (or the pseudogene TRBV3-2) with TRBJ1-2; TRBD1 agrees at 8 bases. With 7 bases clipped from V and 6 bases from J, the junction kept 7 bases outside the gene matches. The CDR3 contains 13 residues. Germline V gene sequence: CDR1 LGHDT, CDR2 YNNKEL (reference sequence). The CDR3 DNA sequence: TGTGCCAGCACCCAGACAGGGGTGAATGGCTACACCTTC. Translating it yields CASTQTGVNGYTF.

The CDR3, as DNA: TGTGCCAGCAGTTTATTATACACTGAAGCTTTCTTT. It encodes CASSLLYTEAFF. The V gene is TRBV28, the J gene TRBJ1-1; D not certain. CDR1 and CDR2 from the germline V gene are MDHEN and SYDVKM. CDR3 size: 12 residues. V lost 1 base and J lost 3, with 3 bases in between.

The chain couples TRBV5-1 to TRBJ1-3, with D tentatively TRBD1 (5 bases). Trimming cost V 4 bases and J 0 bases, with 14 bases left between them. This CDR3 comprises 16 residues. Looked up from germline, CDR1 is SGHRS and CDR2 is YFSETQ. The CDR3 spells CASSQTRQSSGNTIYF. The CDR3 bases are TGCGCCAGCAGCCAAACCCGACAGTCCTCTGGAAACACCATATATTTT. Complete variable domain (other parts from reference TRBV5-1 and TRBJ1-3): KAGVTQTPRYLIKTRGQQVTLSCSPISGHRSVSWYQQTPGQGLQFLFEYFSETQRNKGNFPGRFSGRQFSNSRSEMNVSTLELGDSALYLCASSQTRQSSGNTIYFGEGSWLTVV.

This clone was recorded a few times. CDR3 in DNA: TGTGCCAGCAGTTATCTGCAGGCCTACGAGCAGTACTTC. As protein: CASSYLQAYEQYF. The chain couples TRBV6-2 or TRBV6-3 to TRBJ2-7, with no clear D. The germline V and J ends were trimmed by 3 bases and 2 bases, with 8 bases remaining between them. Germline CDR1 reads MNHEY; CDR2 reads SVGEGT. CDR3 size: 13 residues.

CDR3 nucleotides: TGCGCCAGCAGCTTGTTCTCGACTAACAATGAGCAGTTCTTC. Protein: CASSLFSTNNEQFF. The rearrangement uses TRBV5-1 and TRBJ2-1; D perhaps matches TRBD2 (5 bases). This CDR3 has 14 amino acids. From germline, CDR1 is SGHRS and CDR2 YFSETQ. V was shortened by 1 base and J by 5 bases, with 10 bases between the two germline ends.

This clone was observed a handful of times. The rearrangement joins TRBV5-1 to TRBJ1-1; D perhaps matches TRBD1 (6 bases). Per the germline V gene, CDR1 is SGHRS and CDR2 is YFSETQ. The V end was cut by 1 base, the J end by 5 bases, with 18 bases between. The CDR3 length is 16 residues. The CDR3, as DNA: TGCGCCAGCAGCTTGAAAGGATCTACAGGGAGAACTGAAGCTTTCTTT. Translation gives CASSLKGSTGRTEAFF.

The sample holds a few counts of this clone. The chain couples TRBV28 to TRBJ1-2; D is perhaps TRBD1 (5 bases). Trimming stripped 0 bases from V and 5 bases from J, with 7 bases between. The CDR3 covers 13 residues. Germline CDR1 is MDHEN and CDR2 is SYDVKM. The chain's CDR3 is CASSLWAGYGYTF. In nucleotides, the CDR3 is TGTGCCAGCAGTTTATGGGCAGGGTATGGCTACACCTTC.

V gene TRBV18 combines with J gene TRBJ1-2; weak D call: TRBD1 (6 bases). V lost 2 bases and J 2 bases, leaving 18 bases between the germline ends. The CDR3 length is 17 residues. Germline CDR1 is KGHSH and CDR2 is LQKENI. CDR3 amino acids: CASSPSFATGMNYGYTF. For the CDR3, the DNA is TGTGCCAGCTCACCATCTTTCGCGACAGGCATGAACTATGGCTACACCTTC.

The rearrangement links TRBV5-1 to TRBJ2-7, with 8 positions matching TRBD1. The CDR3 runs 14 residues. Germline V CDR1 and CDR2: SGHRS, YFSETQ. J gave up 2 bases and V 4 bases, and 5 bases lay outside the gene matches. This chain's CDR3 is CASSVTGAAYEQYF. The CDR3 coding sequence is TGCGCCAGCAGCGTGACAGGGGCGGCCTACGAGCAGTACTTC.

This chain joins TRBV7-9 and TRBJ2-7; D may be TRBD1 (6 bases). V was trimmed by 1 base and J by 3 bases, leaving 13 bases between them. CDR3 length: 15 residues. Looked up from germline, CDR1 is SEHNR and CDR2 is FQNEAQ (reference sequence). The chain's CDR3 is CASSLVIRGSYEQYF. The CDR3 DNA reads as TGTGCCAGCAGCTTAGTTATCAGGGGTAGCTACGAGCAGTACTTC.

V gene TRBV5-4 combines with J gene TRBJ1-6, with TRBD1 as a possible D gene (5 bases). V dropped 0 bases and J dropped 10 bases, with 11 bases sitting between them. Germline CDR1 is SGHNT and CDR2 is YYREEE (reference sequence). The CDR3 spans 14 residues. CDR3 in DNA: TGTGCCAGCAGCTTGGTTGGAGGGGAGTCACCCCTCCACTTT. Encoded protein: CASSLVGGESPLHF.

This clone was recorded only once. This chain uses TRBV27 with TRBJ1-1; 7 bases line up with TRBD1. Germline V lookup: CDR1 MNHEY, CDR2 SMNVEV (reference sequence). V lost 11 bases and J lost 8; bases outside the gene matches: 8. The CDR3 totals 11 residues. This CDR3 reads CAGKGAGEAFF. The CDR3 nucleotides read TGTGCCGGCAAGGGGGCAGGAGAAGCTTTCTTT.

V usage is TRBV5-8 and J usage is TRBJ1-5; 8 bases fit TRBD1. Germline CDR1 SGHTS, CDR2 YDEGEE. The CDR3 is 15 residues long. Germline trimming cut 4 bases from V and 4 bases from J; bases unmatched to any gene: 7. The CDR3 nucleotides are TGTGCCAGCAGCCGTGGACAGGGTAGGAATCAGCCCCAGCATTTT. It encodes CASSRGQGRNQPQHF.

The chain links TRBV10-3 to TRBJ2-7; D remains ambiguous. The CDR3 has 12 amino acids. V lost 7 bases, J lost 5 bases, and 12 bases lay in between. Germline V gives CDR1 ENHRY, CDR2 SYGVKD. CDR3 in amino acids: CAITGDNHEQYF. DNA of the CDR3: TGTGCCATCACAGGTGACAACCACGAGCAGTACTTC.

This clone has just one count. The CDR3 region is CSVPLGQGNTGELFF. CDR3 in DNA: TGCAGCGTTCCTCTAGGACAGGGTAACACCGGGGAGCTGTTTTTT. The chain has TRBV29-1 and TRBJ2-2; TRBD1 aligns across 8 bases. V was pared by 5 bases and J by 2 bases, with 7 bases of the junction left unmatched. Germline V CDR1 and CDR2: SQVTM, ANQGSEA. This CDR3 is 15 amino acids long.

The chain recombines TRBV19 with TRBJ2-1; possible D gene TRBD2, 6 bases. V was trimmed by 4 bases and J by 0 bases, leaving 13 bases between them. The length of the CDR3 is 16 residues. The germline gives CDR1 LNHDA, CDR2 SQIVND (reference sequence). CDR3 protein: CASSTLIGSSYNEQFF. In nucleotides, the CDR3 is TGTGCCAGTAGTACCCTCATCGGGAGCTCCTACAATGAGCAGTTCTTC.

The chain combines TRBV5-1 with TRBJ2-5; TRBD1 agrees at 7 bases. Germline V lookup: CDR1 SGHRS, CDR2 YFSETQ. The length of the CDR3 is 13 residues. V was clipped by 3 bases and J by 4 bases; unmatched bases: 3. CDR3 DNA: TGCGCCAGCAGCTCCGACAGGGCAGAGACCCAGTACTTC. This codes for CASSSDRAETQYF.

The chain is built from TRBV6-4 and TRBJ2-1; TRBD2 matches at 10 bases. V lost 5 bases and J lost 7; bases outside the gene matches: 2. The CDR3 runs 13 residues. Germline loops: CDR1 MRHNA, CDR2 SNTAGT. In DNA, the CDR3 is TGTGCCAGCAGTTTAGCGGGGGGAAATGAGCAGTTCTTC. It yields the protein CASSLAGGNEQFF.

The J gene is TRBJ1-5, the V gene TRBV5-4, with 8 bases aligning to TRBD1. This CDR3 is built from 13 residues. The V segment lost 2 bases and the J segment 12 bases; nucleotides outside the gene matches: 7. Germline CDR1 is SGHNT and CDR2 is YYREEE (reference sequence). The CDR3 spells CASSFDRGILQHF. CDR3 bases: TGTGCCAGCAGCTTCGACAGGGGAATTCTCCAGCATTTT.

J is TRBJ1-1 and V is TRBV28, with 8 bases that match TRBD1. The ends lost 6 bases at V and 3 bases at J; junction bases unmatched: 6. Germline values: CDR1 MDHEN, CDR2 SYDVKM. This CDR3 comprises 14 residues. In nucleotides, the CDR3 is TGTGCCAGCAGGCCGAGACAGGGGCACACTGAAGCTTTCTTT. Its protein is CASRPRQGHTEAFF.

This chain joins TRBV9 and TRBJ2-7; possible D gene TRBD1, 6 bases. Deletions cut 0 bases from V and 6 bases from J, with 10 bases between. CDR1 and CDR2 (germline): SGDLS, YYNGEE. The CDR3 runs 13 residues. Written as DNA, the CDR3 is TGTGCCAGCAGCGTAGGAGGGGGTTTCGAGCAGTACTTC. Its translation: CASSVGGGFEQYF.

The chain uses TRBV5-6 and TRBJ1-2, with 7 bases fitting TRBD1. Germline V gene sequence: CDR1 SGHDT, CDR2 YYEEEE. This CDR3 has 14 residues. The V gene end was trimmed by 3 bases and the J gene end by 4 bases; junction bases not matched to a gene: 6. The DNA of the CDR3 is TGTGCCAGCAGCTCAGACAGGGTGGGCTATGGCTACACCTTC. Translation: CASSSDRVGYGYTF.

This chain links TRBV28 with TRBJ1-6; D remains unclear. The CDR3 is 12 residues long. The ends were cut back, 8 bases at V and 6 bases at J, with 8 bases in the middle. The V gene's germline CDR1 is MDHEN and CDR2 SYDVKM. The CDR3 DNA reads TGTGCCAGCCGGAGTGGTAATTCACCCCTCCACTTT. This gives the protein CASRSGNSPLHF.

The gene calls are TRBV28 and TRBJ1-5, with TRBD1 as a possible D gene (6 bases). The V end was cut by 6 bases, the J end by 7 bases, with 19 bases between. The germline CDR1 and CDR2 sequences are MDHEN and SYDVKM. This CDR3 region has 15 residues. CDR3 sequence (DNA): TGTGCCAGCAGAACACCCCAGGGGCCAGGGCAGCCCCAGCATTTT. Protein product: CASRTPQGPGQPQHF.